This paragraph covers one T cell receptor (beta chain) sequence. The CDR3 consists of 15 residues. With 7 bases clipped from V and 4 bases from J, the junction kept 8 bases outside the gene matches. The germline V gene has CDR1 WSHSY and CDR2 SAAADI. The record originates from a study of control samples from healthy donors and cancer patients. TCRdb keeps only in-frame clones here, not all; method: immunoSEQ multiplex PCR. The sample lists approximately 90,000 clones, around 89% occurring once. The sequencing sample was made of blood. This TCR was recovered from a woman in her sixties or seventies in good health. V gene TRBV10-2 combines with J gene TRBJ1-1, with TRBD1 identical over 11 bases. CDR3: CASNIGQGAPTEAFF. Here the CDR3 DNA reads TGCGCCAGCAACATCGGACAGGGGGCGCCCACTGAAGCTTTCTTT.